This TCR beta chain was sequenced during a study of glioma-infiltrating T cells. The iRepertoire nested amplicon-rescue multiplex PCR amplified TCR alpha and beta CDR3s from RNA. TCRdb independently ran MiXCR on the multiplex PCR reads; one entry per CDR3 protein. The sample carries over 130,000 distinct CDR3 sequences, about two fifths recorded once. The germline gives CDR1 DFQATT, CDR2 SNEGSKA (reference sequence). The V gene end was trimmed by 6 bases and the J gene end by 1 base; junction bases not matched to a gene: 9. This CDR3 spans 15 amino acids. This chain connects TRBV20-1 to TRBJ2-1, with 7 bases aligning to TRBD1. The TCR comes from a human donor with low-grade glioma or glioblastoma, undergoing nonglioma brain surgery, or in good health (not recorded which). Material for sequencing was glioma tissue, nonneoplastic brain tissue, or PBMCs (not recorded which). CDR3 residues: CSANEQGPSYNEQFF. The DNA of the CDR3 is TGCAGTGCAAATGAACAGGGGCCTTCCTACAATGAGCAGTTCTTC.